The following is a T cell receptor (beta chain) sequence with its context. Its antigen remains unidentified. Libraries were prepared by immunoSEQ multiplex PCR; TCRdb keeps only in-frame clonotypes and omits some of them. Of some 170,000 clones in the sample, approximately 89% were seen once. The data were taken from a study of cytomegalovirus exposure and HLA in healthy donors. About the research overall: A later analysis reported the 130 or so validation repertoires used the same platform as the approximately 700 first-cohort repertoires. Study results and limitations: A list of about 180 TCR beta chains associated with cytomegalovirus was given. The dataset shows that most TCR sequences were rare, while some public TCRs occurred in many donors.

CDR1 is KGHSH and CDR2 is LQKENI in the germline V gene. V gave up 3 bases and J gave up 4 bases, with 12 bases separating them. This CDR3 comprises 14 residues. The source material was PBMCs. The clonotype originates from a woman aged 18-30 years in good health and CMV-seropositive. The chain recombines TRBV18 with TRBJ1-2; D unclear. CDR3 coding DNA: TGTGCCAGCTCACCGGACGGGAGCGGCTATGGCTACACCTTC. Amino acid sequence: CASSPDGSGYGYTF.